This is a list of T cell receptor beta chains from one sample in a study of blood T cell repertoires in COVID-19. Method: immunoSEQ multiplex PCR; TCRdb's copy keeps in-frame clones and lacks some. The data hold around 330,000 clones, with around nine tenths observed a single time. Sequences were obtained from PBMCs or T cells enriched from blood (not recorded which). The source is a man aged 60-69 years who had recovered from COVID-19. CDR3s include the opening cysteine and the closing phenylalanine or tryptophan. Fields, in order: V gene, clone size, J gene, D gene, CDR3 protein, CDR3 DNA. D genes are given only for firm matches. The size entry is marked missing in some rows and otherwise reads once, few, many or a size class.

TRBV5-6,-,TRBJ2-7,TRBD2,CASSLGLAGGPGYEQYF,TGTGCCAGCAGCTTGGGACTAGCGGGAGGGCCGGGCTACGAGCAGTACTTC
TRBV11-3,-,TRBJ1-5,-,CASSRGSGNQPQHF,TGTGCCAGCAGCAGGGGGAGCGGCAATCAGCCCCAGCATTTT
TRBV19,few,TRBJ1-5,TRBD1,CASSRQGGSQPQHF,TGTGCCAGTAGTCGACAGGGGGGAAGTCAGCCCCAGCATTTT
TRBV9,-,TRBJ1-2,TRBD1,CASSRQGAVMTNYGYTF,TGTGCCAGCAGCCGTCAGGGGGCGGTAATGACTAACTATGGCTACACCTTC
TRBV28,-,TRBJ1-1,-,CASTLRGYTEAFF,TGTGCCAGCACCTTACGCGGGTACACTGAAGCTTTCTTT
TRBV11-3,-,TRBJ2-1,TRBD2,CASSLGRLAGGPGDEQFF,TGTGCCAGCAGCTTAGGCCGTCTAGCGGGGGGGCCAGGCGATGAGCAGTTCTTC
TRBV11-3,-,TRBJ2-5,-,CASSFMSQETQYF,TGTGCCAGCAGCTTTATGAGCCAAGAGACCCAGTACTTC
TRBV5-5,-,TRBJ2-1,-,CASSLWASELLHNEQFF,TGTGCCAGCAGCTTGTGGGCTAGCGAACTCCTACACAATGAGCAGTTCTTC
TRBV5-1,-,TRBJ2-1,TRBD2,CASSLGAGPTGEQFF,TGCGCCAGCAGCTTGGGAGCGGGGCCCACCGGGGAGCAGTTCTTC
TRBV2,once,TRBJ1-2,-,CASSGAGDRHTF,TGTGCCAGCAGTGGGGCAGGGGATCGGCACACCTTC
TRBV7-8,few,TRBJ1-2,TRBD1,CASSLGKGALVYGYTF,TGTGCCAGCAGCTTAGGGAAGGGGGCTCTGGTCTATGGCTACACCTTC
TRBV14,-,TRBJ2-3,-,CASSQQGVGTQYF,TGTGCCAGCAGCCAGCAAGGGGTTGGTACGCAGTATTTT
TRBV11-3,-,TRBJ2-7,-,CASSLAWASYEQYF,TGTGCCAGCAGCTTAGCCTGGGCGTCCTACGAGCAGTACTTC
TRBV7-9,-,TRBJ2-1,-,CASSAPGHSNEQFF,TGTGCCAGCAGCGCTCCGGGACACTCCAATGAGCAGTTCTTC
TRBV5-4,once,TRBJ2-7,TRBD2,CASSLGTRLEQYF,TGTGCCAGCAGCTTGGGGACTAGACTCGAGCAGTACTTC
TRBV2,-,TRBJ2-1,-,CASTPRIAFASYNEQFF,TGTGCCAGCACCCCTAGAATAGCTTTTGCCTCCTACAATGAGCAGTTCTTC
TRBV29-1,-,TRBJ2-1,-,CSGLVYNEQFF,TGCAGCGGACTAGTCTACAATGAGCAGTTCTTC
TRBV6-6,-,TRBJ2-7,-,CASSYRGQPYEQYF,TGTGCCAGCAGTTACAGGGGTCAACCCTACGAGCAGTACTTC
TRBV9,-,TRBJ2-1,-,CASSVGGELGEQFF,TGTGCCAGCAGCGTAGGGGGAGAACTGGGTGAGCAGTTCTTC
TRBV6-5,-,TRBJ1-5,-,CASRGFGYNQPQHF,TGTGCCAGCCGGGGGTTTGGCTACAATCAGCCCCAGCATTTT
TRBV7-4,-,TRBJ2-7,TRBD2,CASSLSMNRATSGPSHEQYF,TGTGCCAGCAGCTTATCCATGAACCGAGCAACTAGCGGTCCCTCCCACGAGCAGTACTTC
TRBV7-2,few,TRBJ1-3,-,CASSFWGVSGNTIYF,TGTGCCAGCAGCTTTTGGGGAGTCTCTGGAAACACCATATATTTT
TRBV5-4,-,TRBJ2-1,TRBD1,CASSHLGQGINNEQFF,TGTGCCAGCAGCCACCTGGGACAGGGAATTAACAATGAGCAGTTCTTC
TRBV19,-,TRBJ1-5,-,CASSPFLLGDQPQHF,TGTGCCAGTAGCCCATTTTTGCTAGGGGATCAGCCCCAGCATTTT
TRBV19,-,TRBJ2-3,-,CASSIDGMDTQYF,TGTGCCAGTAGTATAGACGGGATGGATACGCAGTATTTT
TRBV21-1,-,TRBJ1-2,-,CASSKIDRGSYGYTF,TGTGCCAGCAGCAAAATAGACAGGGGATCGTATGGCTACACCTTC
TRBV4-1,-,TRBJ2-5,TRBD2,CASSQDLAGGLSQETQYF,TGCGCCAGCAGCCAAGATTTAGCGGGGGGCCTCTCCCAAGAGACCCAGTACTTC
TRBV19,-,TRBJ2-3,TRBD2,CASSRGAGVREQYF,TGTGCCAGTAGTAGGGGAGCGGGGGTACGCGAGCAGTATTTT
TRBV20-1,-,TRBJ2-5,-,CSASRRETQYF,TGCAGTGCTAGTCGCCGGGAGACCCAGTACTTC
TRBV27,-,TRBJ1-5,-,CASRQGTNSNQPQHF,TGTGCCAGCAGGCAAGGGACAAATAGCAATCAGCCCCAGCATTTT
TRBV20-1,-,TRBJ2-4,TRBD1,CSASMTGGFLDIQYF,TGCAGTGCTAGTATGACAGGGGGCTTCCTTGACATTCAGTACTTC
TRBV28,-,TRBJ1-1,-,CASSVRGGNTEAFF,TGTGCCAGCAGCGTCCGAGGGGGGAACACTGAAGCTTTCTTT
TRBV4-1,-,TRBJ2-2,TRBD2,CASSLRTSGRPNTGELFF,TGCGCCAGCAGCCTCCGGACTAGCGGGAGACCGAACACCGGGGAGCTGTTTTTT
TRBV5-4,-,TRBJ1-1,-,CASSEGIMNTEAFF,TGTGCCAGCAGCGAGGGAATTATGAACACTGAAGCTTTCTTT
TRBV10-3,-,TRBJ1-6,TRBD1,CAIRIGQGADNSPLHF,TGTGCCATCAGGATCGGACAGGGGGCTGATAATTCACCCCTCCACTTT
TRBV6-6,-,TRBJ1-6,TRBD1,CASSKDRGGSPLHF,TGTGCCAGCAGCAAGGACAGGGGCGGCTCACCCCTCCACTTT
TRBV7-8,-,TRBJ1-3,TRBD1,CASSSESQGPGNTIYF,TGTGCCAGCAGCTCTGAATCACAGGGGCCGGGAAACACCATATATTTT
TRBV7-9,-,TRBJ2-5,TRBD2,CASSSQTSGRETQYF,TGTGCCAGCAGCTCTCAGACTAGCGGGAGAGAGACCCAGTACTTC
TRBV12-3/TRBV12-4,once,TRBJ2-1,TRBD2,CASSVGLAGMFF,TGTGCCAGCAGTGTGGGACTAGCGGGGATGTTCTTC
TRBV9,-,TRBJ2-5,TRBD2,CASSLGLAGEAETQYF,TGTGCCAGCAGCCTTGGACTAGCGGGGGAGGCGGAGACCCAGTACTTC
TRBV7-3,-,TRBJ2-1,-,CASSLRELRSSYNEQFF,TGTGCCAGCAGCTTAAGAGAGCTTAGAAGCTCCTACAATGAGCAGTTCTTC
TRBV29-1,once,TRBJ2-3,TRBD1,CSGQGFGTGGGTDTQYF,TGCAGCGGCCAAGGATTCGGGACAGGGGGCGGGACAGATACGCAGTATTTT
TRBV9,-,TRBJ2-1,TRBD2,CASSAGSGRATYNEQFF,TGTGCCAGCAGCGCCGGAAGCGGGAGGGCCACCTACAATGAGCAGTTCTTC
TRBV11-3,-,TRBJ2-5,-,CASSLAGKETQYF,TGTGCCAGCAGCTTAGCAGGAAAAGAGACCCAGTACTTC
TRBV30,-,TRBJ2-5,-,CAWSVRGRGTQYF,TGTGCCTGGAGTGTGAGGGGGCGGGGGACCCAGTACTTC
TRBV2,-,TRBJ1-1,-,CASSEMRNTEAFF,TGTGCCAGCAGTGAAATGAGGAACACTGAAGCTTTCTTT
TRBV10-1,-,TRBJ2-7,TRBD1,CASSIPLDRTSSYEQYF,TGCGCCAGCAGTATTCCTCTGGACAGGACGTCAAGCTACGAGCAGTACTTC